The source of this T cell receptor (beta chain) is a study of a mutant IDH1 vaccine in newly diagnosed glioma. The wider study: Those enrolled had earlier been treated with radiotherapy, temozolomide, or both, mostly both.

Time point noted: baseline, week 1 (first vaccination visit). Treatment in this sample: pre-vaccination baseline after standard-of-care therapy. The study enrolled donors with new WHO grade 3 or 4 IDH1-mutant, ATRX-lost astrocytomas. As concerns this clone: Its matching antigen is unknown.

TCRdb keeps only in-frame clones here, not all; method: immunoSEQ multiplex PCR. This table has fewer than 85,000 clones, 80% to 90% appearing once. Study-wide results and limits: Among patients, nearly 95% showed immune responses induced by the vaccine.

There are 15 residues in the CDR3. V shed 1 base, J shed 4 bases, and the junction held 5 bases outside the gene matches. Germline V gives CDR1 SGHVS, CDR2 FNYEAQ. J is TRBJ2-7 and V is TRBV7-6; TRBD1 matches 9 bases. This receptor was identified in a man in his thirties or forties with glioma. The specimen was PBMCs, collected from a glioma patient treated with radiotherapy, temozolomide or both. CDR3 sequence reads: CASSLEGTGSYEQYF. The CDR3 bases are TGTGCCAGCAGCTTAGAAGGGACAGGGAGTTACGAGCAGTACTTC.